Each of the 10 T cell receptor beta chains below was sequenced from the same sample in a study of shared clonotypes between healthy human individuals. Naive CD8 cells lacked CD45RO, underwent positive selection for CCR7 and left out terminally differentiated effector memory CD45RA+ cells. Only in-frame clones appear in the TCRdb table, and some are missing; sequencing was by immunoSEQ multiplex PCR. The table has approximately 810,000 clones, over 90% seen once. Sequencing input: naive CD8+ T cells sorted from blood. These receptors were taken from a young man in good health.

The V and J genes are TRBV29-1 and TRBJ2-2; D uncertain. With 3 bases removed from V and 1 base from J, the gap between germline ends came to 6 bases. This CDR3 comprises 13 residues. Germline assignment: CDR1 SQVTM and CDR2 ANQGSEA. The CDR3 nucleotides are TGCAGCGTTGACTGGGGGAACACCGGGGAGCTGTTTTTT. It encodes CSVDWGNTGELFF.

The chain employs TRBV27 and TRBJ2-3; D tentatively reads TRBD1 or TRBD2 (5 bases each). Trimming pared 4 bases from V and 1 base from J, leaving 12 bases between. CDR1 MNHEY and CDR2 SMNVEV come from the germline V gene (reference sequence). The CDR3 runs to 15 residues. Here the CDR3 DNA reads TGTGCCAGCAGTTACGGGGCGGTCCGCACAGATACGCAGTATTTT. Its protein is CASSYGAVRTDTQYF.

V and J are TRBV7-9 and TRBJ2-7; perhaps TRBD1 as D (6 bases). The CDR3 covers 15 residues. V shed 2 bases and J shed 5 bases, with 16 bases lying between them. Looked up from germline, CDR1 is SEHNR and CDR2 is FQNEAQ (reference sequence). The CDR3 protein is CASSLPDRRADEQYF. The CDR3 nucleotides read TGTGCCAGCAGCTTACCCGACAGGAGAGCCGACGAGCAGTACTTC.

V gene TRBV28 combines with J gene TRBJ2-5, with TRBD2 matching 8 bases. The CDR3 spans 16 residues. Germline V gene lookup returns CDR1 MDHEN and CDR2 SYDVKM. V shed 3 bases and J 1 base; nucleotides not matched to a gene: 7. CDR3 nucleotides: TGTGCCAGCAGTTTTTCCAGCGGGAGCACCCAAGAGACCCAGTACTTC. Translated, it gives CASSFSSGSTQETQYF.

V gene TRBV28 combines with J gene TRBJ2-3; 9 nucleotides align to TRBD1. The CDR3 is 16 amino acids. The J segment lost 4 bases and the V segment lost 7 bases, leaving 12 bases of the junction unmatched. Germline loops: CDR1 MDHEN, CDR2 SYDVKM. The CDR3 DNA sequence: TGTGCCAGCAATATTCCCGGGACAGGGATCGCAGATACGCAGTATTTT. Its translation is CASNIPGTGIADTQYF.

The chain combines TRBV28 with TRBJ2-5, with a possible D match to TRBD1 (5 bases). This CDR3 contains 13 residues. Germline CDR1 is MDHEN and CDR2 is SYDVKM. The germline V and J ends were trimmed by 6 bases and 5 bases, with 13 bases remaining between them. CDR3 region: CASRSTGWETQYF. The CDR3 nucleotides read TGTGCCAGCAGATCCACAGGATGGGAGACCCAGTACTTC.

The genes are TRBV7-2 and TRBJ2-1, with 9 bases fitting TRBD1. Trimming cost V 4 bases and J 6 bases; bases outside gene matches: 13. The CDR3 is 17 amino acids. CDR1 and CDR2 from the germline V gene are SGHTA and FQGNSA. CDR3: CASSSSWGGQGSNEQFF. The CDR3 DNA is TGTGCCAGCAGCTCCTCCTGGGGGGGACAGGGATCCAATGAGCAGTTCTTC.

V gene TRBV5-4 combines with J gene TRBJ2-7, with D hard to call. This CDR3 spans 12 amino acids. V shed 2 bases and J shed 5 bases, with 8 bases lying between them. From germline, CDR1 is SGHNT and CDR2 YYREEE (reference sequence). The CDR3 DNA reads TGTGCCAGCAGCTTTGGCCCCCACGAGCAGTACTTC. This encodes CASSFGPHEQYF.

This clone was recorded only once. V is TRBV28 and J is TRBJ2-3; D possibly uses TRBD1 or TRBD2 (6 bases each). CDR1 MDHEN and CDR2 SYDVKM come from the germline V gene. The V and J ends lost 3 bases and 5 bases respectively, with 21 bases between them. The CDR3 length is 17 residues. CDR3 sequence (DNA): TGTGCCAGCAGTTTGCGCCGAAGGGGGGCCGTGGGAGATACGCAGTATTTT. Residues: CASSLRRRGAVGDTQYF.

V gene TRBV7-6 combines with J gene TRBJ2-5; 9 nucleotides align to TRBD1. The CDR3 consists of 17 residues. The ends lost 4 bases at V and 5 bases at J; junction bases unmatched: 14. CDR1 is SGHVS and CDR2 is FNYEAQ in the germline V gene. The CDR3 spells CASSSSYPTGGLETQYF. CDR3 sequence (DNA): TGTGCCAGCAGCTCATCCTATCCCACAGGGGGCTTGGAGACCCAGTACTTC.